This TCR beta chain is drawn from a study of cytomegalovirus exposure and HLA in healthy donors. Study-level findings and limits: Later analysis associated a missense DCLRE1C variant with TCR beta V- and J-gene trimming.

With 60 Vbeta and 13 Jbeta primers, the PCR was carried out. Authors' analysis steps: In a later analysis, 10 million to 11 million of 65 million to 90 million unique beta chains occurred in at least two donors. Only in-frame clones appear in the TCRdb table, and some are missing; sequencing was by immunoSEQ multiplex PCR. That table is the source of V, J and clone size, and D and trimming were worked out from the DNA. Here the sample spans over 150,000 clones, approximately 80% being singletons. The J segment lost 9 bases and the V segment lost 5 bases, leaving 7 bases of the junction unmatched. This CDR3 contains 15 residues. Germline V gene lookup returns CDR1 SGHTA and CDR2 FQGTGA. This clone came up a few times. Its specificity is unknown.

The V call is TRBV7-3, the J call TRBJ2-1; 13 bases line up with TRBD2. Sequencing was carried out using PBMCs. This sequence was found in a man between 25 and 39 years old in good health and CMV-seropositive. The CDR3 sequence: CASSQGLAGVSEQFF. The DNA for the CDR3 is TGTGCCAGCAGCCAAGGACTAGCGGGAGTGTCTGAGCAGTTCTTC.